This T cell receptor beta chain was sequenced in a study of cytomegalovirus exposure and HLA in healthy donors (dated by TCRdb to the late 2010s). Turning to the overall study: An earlier analysis of 550 to 700 of the donors reported 250 to 350 Gb of sequence data and 117 million unique TCR beta sequences from 190 million or so T cells. Roughly 300 gigabases of sequencing data and around 80 million unique TCR sequences made up an early release that covered under 750 HLA-typed donors. Of the 300 to 450 genotyped donors, 65% to 90% were placed in the genetic ancestry cluster associated with self-reported Caucasian donors. The study was designed to test whether signatures of past pathogen exposure could be identified by cataloging public T cell receptors. The T cell repertoires of 666 subjects were profiled by immunosequencing and related to cytomegalovirus serostatus. In addition to the first cohort of approximately 670 subjects, a separate validation cohort of approximately 110 different subjects was used. To predict cytomegalovirus infection status, the study brought together high-throughput TCR immunosequencing, statistical association of individual TCRs with disease status, and machine learning. In a later analysis, previously published TCR beta repertoires from roughly 710 donors were re-analyzed and high-resolution HLA genotyping was added so that TCR occurrence patterns could be studied. In the later analysis, no new phenotypic data were used to find candidate immune exposures; instead, reliance was placed on TCR beta sequences and their occurrence across donors. In an earlier analysis of 587 of the donors, high-throughput TCR beta sequencing was used to judge whether each TCR beta V gene segment behaved as functional or pseudogenic. Donor age, sex, ethnicity and CMV serostatus were compiled alongside the repertoire data. In a later genetic analysis, genome-wide SNP genotypes for about 65% of the 666 donors were used, and that subset was treated as a discovery cohort. Every repertoire in the discovery cohort had been generated on one and the same sequencing platform. Both class I and class II loci were covered by HLA typing, at four-digit resolution. The number of donors typed differed by locus, with about 629-630 for A, B, C, DRB1 and DQB1, 522 for DQA1, 600 to 610 for DPA1, and about 450 for DPB1. About 5 DR-DQ haplotypes were handled as single units for association and clustering, since linkage in the cohort was strong. Across about 380 genotyped donors of the cohort, an average of about 200,000 unique TCR beta nucleotide sequences per donor were sequenced, and approximately 17% of those sequences were non-productive.

The CDR3 contains 15 residues, cysteine and phenylalanine counted. The only DNA kept is the CDR3, 45 bases in frame from the first base. The germline V gene specifies SGHTS as CDR1 and YDEGEE as CDR2. Results and caveats for the whole study, not just this receptor: In both the original and validation cohorts, the classifier was reported to diagnose cytomegalovirus status with high specificity and sensitivity. According to a later analysis, most CMV-associated TCR beta chains appeared to be HLA-restricted, and the HLA associations seemed to be driven largely by CMV exposure. A further reported finding was that TCR beta sequences accurately predicted the HLA-A and HLA-B alleles for most subjects in the first cohort. Presence/absence analyses assumed roughly uniform sequencing depth across donors, an assumption that may not hold. In a later analysis, several top co-occurrence clusters were reported to appear linked to parvovirus B19, influenza, CMV and Epstein-Barr virus. According to a later analysis, TCR association rates differed among HLA loci, with DRB1 alleles showing the most associated TCRs and HLA-C alleles showing the fewest. Linkage disequilibrium might explain the correlated functional status among segregating V segments, but an unknown experimental factor could not be excluded. The cohort was sequenced for TCR beta chains only, and without alpha or paired-chain data the features that could be detected were limited. An earlier analysis of some 590 of the donors showed that most TCR beta V segments appeared in productive rearrangements either about 87% or about 30% of the time, which broadly matched IMGT annotations. Immune exposure information for the cohort was limited to CMV serostatus. Because counts were too low, some 17 rarely observed V segments, including chromosome 9 orphons, were excluded from the earlier analysis of a few hundred of the donors. A later genetic analysis associated a missense DCLRE1C variant with V-gene and J-gene trimming of TCR beta chains, and an independent cohort replicated the association. In vitro tests confirmed that a few of the cytomegalovirus-associated TCR beta chains recognize cytomegalovirus antigens. Specific HLA alleles were associated with 15,000 to 20,000 TCR beta sequences at a false discovery rate of 0.05 in a later analysis. The sequencing pipeline was judged likely to have produced a cluster of highly shared sequence variants as a technical artifact. The study listed approximately 150 TCR beta chains as associated with cytomegalovirus. In a later genetic analysis, fewer N-insertions in productive TCRs were reported among donors in an Asian-associated ancestry cluster than the approximately 630-donor mean. In a later analysis, HLA-associated TCR beta chains were found to be more clonally expanded and to have lower generation probabilities than equally common non-associated chains. The authors suggested that the approach could potentially be extended to other disease states and immunological phenotypes. Some IMGT-functional V segments, including TRBV6-2 and TRBV6-3, could not be distinguished by the 87-base-pair reads and were therefore excluded. HLA typing was unavailable for some donors at each locus, so association tests used only the typed subset. Most TCR sequences were observed very rarely across donors, whereas some public TCRs were present in many individuals. Strong co-occurrence of HLA alleles, especially DR and DQ, made assigning TCR associations to individual alleles difficult.

The cohort consisted of approximately 670 healthy bone marrow donors. Cohort members were all nominally healthy when sampled, although unrecorded immune exposures were likely present. The donor was CMV seronegative and was included in the group of 352 seronegative cohort members. Each donor provided a peripheral blood sample, and peripheral blood mononuclear cells were used for TCR beta sequencing. Genomic DNA was extracted from the blood cell samples with the Qiagen DNeasy Blood Extraction Kit. The library was produced with the immunoSEQ multiplex PCR assay. For the multiplex PCR, a mixture combining 60 forward primers for TCR Vbeta segments and 13 reverse primers for TCR Jbeta segments was used. The CDR3 region of rearranged TCR beta genes was amplified from genomic DNA by a multiplex PCR assay. The amplified TCR beta libraries were sequenced on the Illumina HiSeq System as 87-base-pair reads. Per the source publication's procedure: A later analysis tallied some 79 million unique TCR beta chains across the 640 or so repertoires, and 10 million to 11 million of those chains were shared by two or more donors. To remove PCR and sequencing errors, raw reads were error-corrected and collapsed into unique sequences using a nearest-neighbor algorithm that merged closely related sequences. CDR3 sequences were aligned to IMGT reference sequences to assign V, D and J gene segments. For a sequence to be retained, a match of at least six nucleotides to both a V gene segment and a J gene segment was required. A rearrangement counted as productive if the CDR3 had no stop codons and remained in frame with V and J, and every other rearrangement counted as non-productive. Following IMGT convention, CDR3 was defined as the stretch from the second conserved V-encoded cysteine up to the conserved J-encoded phenylalanine. In an earlier analysis of 587 of the donors, sequences lacking an unambiguous match to a single V gene segment were excluded. In an earlier analysis of several hundred of the donors, V segments were called functional above 56.7% productive rearrangements and were called segregating when the between-donor standard deviation exceeded 5%. A statistical classification framework was developed to diagnose cytomegalovirus status using the catalog of TCR beta chain sequences. V and J gene assignment, in a later analysis, came from comparing TCR nucleotide sequences with IMGT/GENE-DB human TR gene sequences. In a later analysis, CDR3 sequences and most-parsimonious VDJ recombination scenarios were assigned using the TCRdist pipeline. A later analysis defined each TCR beta chain by its CDR3 amino acid sequence plus V-gene family, and excluded reads lacking a unique V-gene family. To address suspected cross-contamination and a sequencing artifact, a later analysis removed around 590 highly shared, low-generation-probability nucleotide sequences. A later analysis calculated a clonal expansion index for each public chain from normalized within-repertoire ranks of inferred template counts. In a later analysis, generation probabilities were computed using a VDJ recombination model fitted to out-of-frame rearrangements, and the results were checked against IGoR. In a later analysis, hypergeometric tests were used to score TCR-TCR, TCR-HLA and TCR-CMV co-occurrence, with a repertoire-size bias correction applied to TCR pairs. False discovery rates were estimated in a later analysis by permuting HLA or CMV assignments 20 times. In a later analysis, co-occurring TCRs were grouped with DBSCAN, and TCRdist sequence similarity was added when clustering was performed within HLA-allele-positive subsets. For co-occurrence clustering, repertoires with fewer than 30,000 or more than 120,000 public chains were excluded, along with 5 or 6 repertoires with anomalous nucleotide sharing. This immuneACCESS table, as held by TCRdb, lists in-frame sequences with V and J called but not all clones. Of the missing ones, under half trace to an unresolved V gene in checked studies; the others have no known cause. The V and J calls and the clone size are those of that table, but D and trimming were determined from the DNA. The sample contains 120,000 to 150,000 clones, roughly 80% of them found a single time. Approximately 1% of the sample lies in the top ten.

Turning to this clone: This clone's antigen is unknown. The junction differs from germline at one of its ends, possibly a read error. Other DNA sequences in the same sample also yield this CDR3.

The sequence joins TRBV5-8 to TRBJ1-5; TRBD1 aligns with 8 central bases. The sample taken for sequencing was PBMCs. This TCR was recovered from a man aged 18 to 29 in good health and CMV-seronegative. The bases read TGTGCCAGCAGCTTGGTCGACAGGGGCAATCAGCCTCAGCATTTT. It translates as CASSLVDRGNQPQHF.